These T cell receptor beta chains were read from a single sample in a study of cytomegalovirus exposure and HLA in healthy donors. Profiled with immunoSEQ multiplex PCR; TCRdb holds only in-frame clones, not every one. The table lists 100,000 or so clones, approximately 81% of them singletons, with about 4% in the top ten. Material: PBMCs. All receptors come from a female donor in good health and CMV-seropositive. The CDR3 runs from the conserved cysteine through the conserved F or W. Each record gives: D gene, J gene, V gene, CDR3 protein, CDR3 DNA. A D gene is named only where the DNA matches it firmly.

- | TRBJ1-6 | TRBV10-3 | CAIKGGTNNSPLHF | TGTGCCATCAAGGGAGGCACCAATAATTCACCCCTCCACTTT
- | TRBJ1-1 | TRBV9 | CASSVVLTSYYTEAFF | TGTGCCAGCAGCGTAGTCCTCACGTCGTACTACACTGAAGCTTTCTTT
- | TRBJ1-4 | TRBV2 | CASSEARGRRTNEKLFF | TGTGCCAGCAGTGAAGCGCGGGGGAGGCGCACTAATGAAAAACTGTTTTTT
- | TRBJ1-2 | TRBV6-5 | CASSYLTGDGYTF | TGTGCCAGCAGTTATTTGACTGGCGATGGCTACACCTTC
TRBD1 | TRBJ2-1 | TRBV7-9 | CASSTRDRVNEQFF | TGTGCCAGCAGCACCCGGGACAGGGTCAATGAGCAGTTCTTC
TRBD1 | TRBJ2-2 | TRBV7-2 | CASSPTGADTGELFF | TGTGCCAGCAGCCCCACAGGGGCGGACACCGGGGAGCTGTTTTTT
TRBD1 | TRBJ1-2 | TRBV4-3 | CASSQGSGQGFYGYTF | TGCGCCAGCAGCCAAGGCTCGGGACAGGGGTTTTATGGCTACACCTTC
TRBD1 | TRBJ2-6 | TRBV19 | CASGAGGATPGANGLTF | TGTGCCAGTGGGGCAGGGGGCGCAACCCCTGGGGCCAACGGCCTGACTTTC
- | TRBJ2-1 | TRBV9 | CASSVETGVYNEQFF | TGTGCCAGCAGCGTAGAAACAGGAGTTTACAATGAGCAGTTCTTC
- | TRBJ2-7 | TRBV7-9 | CASSPSGISYEQYF | TGTGCCAGCAGTCCCTCGGGGATATCCTACGAGCAGTACTTC